This TCR beta chain was recovered during a study of regulatory and conventional T cells in RAG deficiency. This table comes from immunoSEQ multiplex PCR, and its TCRdb copy is limited to in-frame clones, with some not included. Of approximately 22,000 clones listed, roughly 96% are singletons. The sorted conventional CD4+ T cells were CD25-low and CD127-high, with genomic DNA sequenced. A remark on this clone: Its antigen remains unknown.

There are 15 residues in the CDR3. The V end was cut by 5 bases, the J end by 2 bases, with 16 bases between. Germline CDR1 SEHNR, CDR2 FQNEAQ (reference sequence). Study results and limitations: Omenn patients showed >90% Treg-Tconv overlap and shorter CDR3 lengths. Shannon entropy was markedly lower and Simpson indices higher in RAG-deficient patients than control T-cell subsets. Compared with controls, unique Treg TCR beta sequences dropped about 110-fold in Omenn syndrome and CID/AS.

These same records also appear under a second study, on regulatory T cells. That work contributes: The primer mix had 52 TRBV and 13 TRBJ primers. In patients, unique TRB V-J pairs were restricted and V/J usage skewed, especially in Tregs.

The V gene is TRBV7-9, the J gene TRBJ2-7; a weak D match, TRBD2 (6 bases). The specimen was CD25- CD4+ T cells sorted from blood. The receptor's source is a human donor in good health. CDR3 in amino acids: CASSPDGTGPYEQYF. Written as DNA, the CDR3 is TGTGCCAGCAGCCCCGACGGGACTGGTCCCTACGAGCAGTACTTC.